This entry lists 10 T cell receptor beta chains sequenced from one sample in a study of blood T cell repertoires in COVID-19. Repertoires were generated with immunoSEQ multiplex PCR, while TCRdb's copy carries only in-frame clones and drops some. The repertoire holds about 170,000 clones, around 80% seen once, with roughly 2.8% in the top ten. Sequencing input: peripheral blood. The receptor set was obtained from an older woman with acute or convalescent COVID-19.

This chain uses TRBV14 with TRBJ2-5, with a tentative D call TRBD1 (5 bases). The V end was cut by 1 base, the J end by 5 bases, with 14 bases between. The germline CDR1 and CDR2 sequences are SGHDN and FVKESK. This CDR3 is 15 amino acids long. DNA of the CDR3: TGTGCCAGCAGCCAAGTAGCTACAGGTTTGGAGACCCAGTACTTC. Protein: CASSQVATGLETQYF.

The rearrangement uses TRBV6-5 and TRBJ1-1; D is unclear. V lost 0 bases and J 3 bases, leaving 14 bases between the germline ends. The CDR3 extends over 16 amino acids. The germline CDR1 and CDR2 sequences are MNHEY and SVGAGI. CDR3 nucleotides: TGTGCCAGCAGTTACTCGCACAGTCCAATGGACACTGAAGCTTTCTTT. This translates into CASSYSHSPMDTEAFF.

The rearrangement joins TRBV5-6 to TRBJ2-1; 7 bases line up with TRBD1. The length of the CDR3 is 16 residues. Germline assignment: CDR1 SGHDT and CDR2 YYEEEE. J was trimmed by 4 bases and V by 0 bases; bases with no gene match: 7. The DNA of the CDR3 is TGTGCCAGCAGCTTGGGGGACAGACCACCTTACAATGAGCAGTTCTTC. Its protein product is CASSLGDRPPYNEQFF.

This chain links TRBV6-5 with TRBJ1-1; no firm D call. Trimming stripped 5 bases from V and 4 bases from J, with 11 bases between. CDR1 is MNHEY and CDR2 is SVGAGI in the germline V gene. The CDR3 covers 13 residues. DNA of the CDR3: TGTGCCAGCAGTCGTCAGGTGGGCACTGAAGCTTTCTTT. It codes for CASSRQVGTEAFF.

This sequence joins TRBV7-2 and TRBJ2-7; 8 nucleotides agree with TRBD2. The CDR3 extends over 15 amino acids. The V segment lost 5 bases and the J segment 7 bases; nucleotides outside the gene matches: 13. Germline V CDR1 and CDR2: SGHTA, FQGNSA. CDR3 protein: CASSPSSGLAREQYF. CDR3 coding DNA: TGTGCCAGCAGCCCGTCCTCCGGACTAGCTCGGGAGCAGTACTTC.

This clone came up a few times. The CDR3 region has the DNA TGTGCCAGCAGTGCCGGGACAGGGACCGAGCAGTACTTC. Translated: CASSAGTGTEQYF. This chain connects TRBV2 to TRBJ2-7; TRBD1 matches at 9 bases. The ends lost 4 bases at V and 6 bases at J; junction bases unmatched: 4. Germline CDR1 SNHLY, CDR2 FYNNEI. The CDR3 extends over 13 amino acids.

This chain uses TRBV29-1 with TRBJ2-7, with 9 bases identical to TRBD1. The CDR3 covers 14 residues. CDR1 SQVTM and CDR2 ANQGSEA come from the germline V gene. Trimming took 5 bases from V and 7 from J; bases not matched to a gene: 12. The CDR3 here is CSVQPRDRVFEQYF. The CDR3 DNA sequence: TGCAGCGTTCAACCCCGGGACAGGGTCTTTGAGCAGTACTTC.

This sequence joins TRBV7-2 and TRBJ2-5, with D possibly being TRBD1 (5 bases). The germline V and J ends were trimmed by 2 bases and 5 bases, with 15 bases remaining between them. This CDR3 has 15 residues. CDR1 is SGHTA, CDR2 FQGNSA, per germline. CDR3 loop: CASSLSGLKGETQYF. In nucleotides, the CDR3 is TGTGCCAGCAGCTTATCCGGCCTAAAGGGGGAGACCCAGTACTTC.

The chain combines TRBV7-2 with TRBJ2-1, with D unclear. This CDR3 region has 16 residues. Trimming took 2 bases from V and 3 from J, leaving 14 bases between them. Germline CDR1 SGHTA, CDR2 FQGNSA. CDR3: CASSLKPLWSYNEQFF. In DNA, the CDR3 is TGTGCCAGCAGCTTAAAGCCCCTATGGAGCTACAATGAGCAGTTCTTC. The full variable domain, with the rest looked up from reference TRBV7-2 and TRBJ2-1, is GAGVSQSPSNKVTEKGKDVELRCDPISGHTALYWYRQSLGQGLEFLIYFQGNSAPDKSGLPSDRFSAERTGGSVSTLTIQRTQQEDSAVYLCASSLKPLWSYNEQFFGPGTRLTVL.

This clone occurred a few times. The J gene is TRBJ1-4, the V gene TRBV9; 8 bases match TRBD1. Trimming took 4 bases from V and 4 from J; bases not matched to a gene: 3. This CDR3 is built from 14 residues. Germline assignment: CDR1 SGDLS and CDR2 YYNGEE. In nucleotides, the CDR3 is TGTGCCAGCAGCCGAACAGGGGGTAATGAAAAACTGTTTTTT. Its translation is CASSRTGGNEKLFF. Full variable domain (remainder filled in from reference TRBV9 and TRBJ1-4): DSGVTQTPKHLITATGQRVTLRCSPRSGDLSVYWYQQSLDQGLQFLIQYYNGEERAKGNILERFSAQQFPDLHSELNLSSLELGDSALYFCASSRTGGNEKLFFGSGTQLSVL.